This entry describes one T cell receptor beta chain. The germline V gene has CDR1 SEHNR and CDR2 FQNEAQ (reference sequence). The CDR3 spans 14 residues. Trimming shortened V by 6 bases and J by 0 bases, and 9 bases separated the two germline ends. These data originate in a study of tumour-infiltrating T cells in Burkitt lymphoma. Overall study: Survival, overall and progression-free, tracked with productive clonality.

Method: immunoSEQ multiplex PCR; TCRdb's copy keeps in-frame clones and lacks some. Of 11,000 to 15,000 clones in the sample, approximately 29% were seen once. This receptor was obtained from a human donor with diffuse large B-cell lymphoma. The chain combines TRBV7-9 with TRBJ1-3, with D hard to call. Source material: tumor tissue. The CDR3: CASSGPISGNTIYF. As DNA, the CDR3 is TGTGCCAGCAGTGGGCCCATCTCTGGAAACACCATATATTTT.